The source of this TCR beta chain is a study of neurological immune-mediated disorders. CDR3 length: 12 residues. Germline V CDR1 and CDR2: DFQATT, SNEGSKA (reference sequence). V was shortened by 2 bases and J by 6 bases, with 11 bases between the two germline ends. TCRdb reanalysed the 5' RACE reads using MiXCR and keeps one entry per CDR3 protein. The sample lists about 50,000 distinct CDR3 sequences; about 9.4% were seen once. By share, this clonotype counts as medium-sized. This receptor was obtained from a man in his 70s with HTLV-1-associated myelopathy (HAM/TSP). V gene TRBV20-1 combines with J gene TRBJ2-7; D call uncertain. Sequenced material: PBMCs. CDR3 nucleotide sequence: TGCAGTGCTAGATTTGTAAGACCCGAGCAGTACTTC. This sequence encodes CSARFVRPEQYF.